This T cell receptor (beta chain) was documented in a study of naive and memory T cell subsets. Ligated cDNA underwent four rounds of PCR with nested alpha and beta constant region primers and SP2. For blood and skin samples, reverse transcription used TCR alpha and beta constant primers. TCRdb re-called the 5' RACE reads with MiXCR, one entry per CDR3 protein. The sample has about 62,000 distinct CDR3 sequences, 8% to 9% seen once. The library had UMIs added by 3' ligation of an oligonucleotide to TCR cDNA. Input was about 1 to 1,100 ng of DNase-treated total RNA without cell sorting. Trimming stripped 1 base from V and 3 bases from J, with 7 bases between. Germline assignment: CDR1 SEHNR and CDR2 FQNEAQ (reference sequence). There are 13 residues in the CDR3.

This clonotype was obtained from a female donor in good health. The chain is built from TRBV7-9 and TRBJ2-7, with unresolved D. This CDR3 is CASSLEQYYEQYF. The CDR3 DNA reads as TGTGCCAGCAGCTTAGAGCAGTACTACGAGCAGTACTTC.